The present entry profiles one T cell receptor (beta chain) with its context. The antigen is not known. The repertoire was sequenced with immunoSEQ multiplex PCR; TCRdb's copy has only in-frame clones and lacks some. The sample records around 320,000 clones, over 75% being singletons. Every one of the donors was a Caucasian adult that lived in Nashville, Tennessee. CDR3 length: 16 residues. With 3 bases clipped from V and 4 bases from J, the junction kept 7 bases outside the gene matches. CDR1 is SGHVS, CDR2 FNYEAQ, per germline. This entry is derived from a study of shared clonotypes between healthy human individuals. Regarding the study as a whole: Compared with memory subsets, naive subsets generally had larger estimated richness. Only blood underwent sampling, and tissue repertoires likely differ.

The specimen sequenced was memory CD8+ T cells sorted from blood. The subset is: CD45RO+ cells pooled with CCR7-negative TemRA cells. The chain couples TRBV7-6 to TRBJ2-5, with 11 bases aligning to TRBD2. This TCR came from a young man in good health. The CDR3 coding sequence is TGTGCCAGCAGCTTGGGTAGCGGGAGGGCCTTAGAGACCCAGTACTTC. This encodes CASSLGSGRALETQYF.